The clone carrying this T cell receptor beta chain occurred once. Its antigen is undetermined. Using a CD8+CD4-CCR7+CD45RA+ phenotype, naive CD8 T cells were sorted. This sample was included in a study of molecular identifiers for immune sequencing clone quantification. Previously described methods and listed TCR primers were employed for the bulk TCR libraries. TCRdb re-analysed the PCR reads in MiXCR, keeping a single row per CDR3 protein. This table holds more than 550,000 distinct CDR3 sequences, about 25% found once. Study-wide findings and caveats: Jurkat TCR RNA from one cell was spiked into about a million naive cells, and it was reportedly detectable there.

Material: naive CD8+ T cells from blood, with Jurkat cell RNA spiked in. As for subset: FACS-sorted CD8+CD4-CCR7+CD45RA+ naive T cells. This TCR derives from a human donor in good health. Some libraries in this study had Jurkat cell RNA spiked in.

CDR3 nucleotide sequence: TGTGCCAGTAGTATAATAGGACAGTCTATGAACGAGCAGTACTTC. Protein sequence: CASSIIGQSMNEQYF. The gene calls are TRBV19 and TRBJ2-7; a possible D gene is TRBD1 (6 bases). Germline V CDR1 and CDR2: LNHDA, SQIVND (reference sequence). The CDR3 loop spans 15 amino acids. V lost 2 bases to trimming and J lost 5 bases, with 16 bases between them.